This TCR beta chain was observed in a study of blood T cell repertoires in COVID-19. Study summary: Sample material is recorded as cDNA or gDNA derived from T cells, B-cell-depleted T cells, or PBMCs.

The assay was immunoSEQ multiplex PCR, and TCRdb's table has in-frame clones only and misses some. The sample contains roughly 100,000 clones, about 86% of which appear only once. The V end was cut by 5 bases, the J end by 2 bases, with 16 bases between. The CDR3 length is 16 residues. Per the germline V gene, CDR1 is SGHVS and CDR2 is FQNEAQ. Sequenced: peripheral blood. V is TRBV7-8 and J is TRBJ1-5; tentatively, D is TRBD1 (5 bases). This clonotype originated in a man at least 80 years old with acute or convalescent COVID-19. CDR3 coding DNA: TGTGCCAGCAGCCAGTTTGGGGGGAAGGGCAATCAGCCCCAGCATTTT. Translated: CASSQFGGKGNQPQHF.